Presented here are 26 T cell receptor beta chains from one specimen sequenced in a study of T cells in Graves' hyperthyroidism and ophthalmopathy. There were TCR beta CDR3 regions amplified from RNA transcripts. When the TCR CDR3 underwent first-round RT-PCR, the HTBI primer set was used. One entry per CDR3 protein, called by TCRdb with MiXCR from the multiplex PCR reads. This sample has a few hundred thousand distinct CDR3 sequences; around 45% occur once, and the top ten carry about 7.8%. Sample: peripheral blood or thyroid tissue (not recorded which). The source is a woman aged 18-35 years with Graves' hyperthyroidism.

The rearrangement links TRBV10-1 to TRBJ2-2; D possibly corresponds to TRBD1 (6 bases). V was cut by 4 bases and J by 3 bases, with 9 bases left in between. The germline CDR1 and CDR2 sequences are WNHNN and SYGVQD (reference sequence). The CDR3 loop spans 14 amino acids. In nucleotides, the CDR3 is TGCGCCAGCAGTGGACAGGAGGACACCGGGGAGCTGTTTTTT. Protein product: CASSGQEDTGELFF.

CDR3 region: CASSFGAGDVKTQYF. In DNA form, the CDR3 reads TGCGCCAGCAGCTTTGGAGCGGGAGATGTAAAGACCCAGTACTTC. The rearrangement joins TRBV5-1 to TRBJ2-5; 8 positions agree with TRBD2. V shed 2 bases and J 6 bases; nucleotides not matched to a gene: 9. The CDR3 covers 15 residues. CDR1 is SGHRS, CDR2 YFSETQ, per germline.

The chain's CDR3 is CASGLWGNQPQHF. Here the CDR3 DNA reads TGTGCTAGTGGTTTGTGGGGCAATCAGCCCCAGCATTTT. This chain connects TRBV12-5 to TRBJ1-5; D call uncertain. The V end was cut by 2 bases, the J end by 2 bases, with 4 bases between. In germline, CDR1 is LGHNT, CDR2 FRNRAP. The CDR3 consists of 13 residues. The whole variable domain, remainder taken from reference TRBV12-5 and TRBJ1-5, is DARVTQTPRHKVTEMGQEVTMRCQPILGHNTVFWYRQTMMQGLELLAYFRNRAPLDDSGMPKDRFSAEMPDATLATLKIQPSEPRDSAVYFCASGLWGNQPQHFGDGTRLSIL.

V usage is TRBV10-3 and J usage is TRBJ2-7, with 9 bases lining up with TRBD2. The CDR3 length is 16 residues. The germline CDR1 and CDR2 sequences are ENHRY and SYGVKD. Trimming cost V 4 bases and J 2 bases; bases outside gene matches: 9. CDR3 nucleotides: TGTGCCATCAGTGTGGGGGGGAGCGGGAGGACCTACGAGCAGTACTTC. Translation gives CAISVGGSGRTYEQYF.

The rearrangement uses TRBV7-3 and TRBJ2-2; 7 bases align to TRBD2. Per germline, CDR1 SGHTA and CDR2 FQGTGA. The CDR3 runs 16 residues. The junction had 8 bases not matched to a gene; V was cut back by 2 bases and J by 5 bases. In DNA form, the CDR3 reads TGTGCCAGCAGCTTATCGGGGGGAGGAGTAACCGGGGAGCTGTTTTTT. This encodes CASSLSGGGVTGELFF.

This clonotype was counted ten times or more. A much larger clone lies one base from this, so it may be a read error. The rearrangement joins TRBV19 to TRBJ2-7; 8 nucleotides align to TRBD2. The CDR3 is 13 amino acids. Germline V gene lookup returns CDR1 LNHDA and CDR2 SQIVND (reference sequence). The junction had 0 bases not matched to a gene; V was cut back by 2 bases and J by 3 bases. CDR3 sequence (DNA): TGTGCCAGTAGTATACGGGAGGGCTACGAGCAGTACTTC. Its translation is CASSIREGYEQYF.

Worth noting for this clonotype: A read error may be the cause here, since a much bigger clone is one base away. This CDR3 is missing its conserved last phenylalanine or tryptophan, likely due to a read error. The gene calls are TRBV5-6 and TRBJ1-2; 7 nucleotides agree with TRBD1. With 2 bases clipped from V and 4 bases from J, the junction kept 5 bases outside the gene matches. The V gene's germline CDR1 is SGHDT and CDR2 YYEEEE. CDR3 length: 14 amino acids. CDR3 region: CASSFRDSGYGYTL. The CDR3 region has the DNA TGTGCCAGCAGCTTCCGGGACAGTGGCTATGGCTACACCCTC.

The chain is built from TRBV11-2 and TRBJ2-1, with D tentatively TRBD1 (5 bases). With 5 bases removed from V and 6 bases from J, the gap between germline ends came to 20 bases. The CDR3 has 16 residues. Germline loops: CDR1 SGHAT, CDR2 FQNNGV. For the CDR3, the DNA is TGTGCCAGCAGCCCACGCCCGTCGACAGATTTCAATGAGCAGTTCTTC. Protein: CASSPRPSTDFNEQFF.

In the case of this clonotype: This may arise from a read error, as a much more abundant clone is one base away. The chain combines TRBV6-5 with TRBJ2-5; D tentatively fits TRBD1 or TRBD2 (6 bases each). From germline, CDR1 is MNHEY and CDR2 SVGAGI. V lost 5 bases to trimming and J lost 7 bases, with 17 bases between them. The CDR3 has 14 residues. CDR3 bases: TGTGCCAGCAGTGGGGGGCAGGGCAGCGCGACCCAGTACTTC. Translation: CASSGGQGSATQYF.

DNA for the CDR3: TGTGCCAGCAGCTTCGACAGGCTCGACTACGAGCAGTACTTC. This translates into CASSFDRLDYEQYF. The V gene is TRBV7-2, the J gene TRBJ2-7, with TRBD1 as a possible D gene (6 bases). Trimming removed 3 bases at V and 3 bases at J, with 12 bases between. Germline loops: CDR1 SGHTA, CDR2 FQGNSA. CDR3 length: 14 residues.

This clonotype showed up just once. The chain employs TRBV29-1 and TRBJ1-2; D is undetermined. The germline V gene encodes CDR1 SQVTM and CDR2 ANQGSEA. V was cut by 5 bases and J by 7 bases, with 11 bases left in between. The length of the CDR3 is 11 residues. CDR3 protein: CSVKIAGGYTF. The CDR3 DNA sequence: TGCAGCGTTAAAATAGCGGGTGGCTACACCTTC.

This clonotype was counted many times. J is TRBJ2-7 and V is TRBV7-9; no clear D gene. Trimming shortened V by 0 bases and J by 0 bases, and 12 bases separated the two germline ends. The CDR3 runs to 16 residues. In germline, CDR1 is SEHNR, CDR2 FQNEAQ (reference sequence). The CDR3 region has the DNA TGTGCCAGCAGCTTAGCAGTATTAGCAAACTCCTACGAGCAGTACTTC. Translating it yields CASSLAVLANSYEQYF. Full variable domain (missing parts from reference TRBV7-9 and TRBJ2-7): DTGVSQNPRHKITKRGQNVTFRCDPISEHNRLYWYRQTLGQGPEFLTYFQNEAQLEKSRLLSDRFSAERPKGSFSTLEIQRTEQGDSAMYLCASSLAVLANSYEQYFGPGTRLTVT.

This clonotype was found a few times. The gene calls are TRBV4-1 and TRBJ2-5; TRBD1 aligns across 10 bases. Matching the DNA end better, TRBJ2-7 makes the J call doubtful. Germline CDR1 reads MGHRA; CDR2 reads YSYEKL. CDR3 size: 16 residues. CDR3 sequence reads: CASSQAGTGVSYEQYF. The DNA of the CDR3 is TGCGCCAGCAGCCAAGCTGGGACAGGGGTCTCCTACGAGCAGTACTTC.

At least ten counts were recorded for this clonotype. The genes are TRBV5-8 and TRBJ1-2, with TRBD1 identical over 9 bases. The V gene end was trimmed by 4 bases and the J gene end by 7 bases; junction bases not matched to a gene: 11. This CDR3 has 15 residues. Germline loops: CDR1 SGHTS, CDR2 YDEGEE. CDR3 in amino acids: CASSGRRTGASGYTF. CDR3 DNA: TGTGCCAGCAGCGGTCGCCGGACAGGGGCGAGTGGCTACACCTTC.

The V and J genes are TRBV19 and TRBJ2-7; 10 bases fit TRBD2. With 5 bases clipped from V and 3 bases from J, the junction kept 7 bases outside the gene matches. The CDR3 length is 15 residues. Germline CDR1 LNHDA, CDR2 SQIVND (reference sequence). The CDR3: CASSLDSGRDYEQYF. In nucleotides, the CDR3 is TGTGCCAGTAGTCTGGACAGCGGGAGGGACTACGAGCAGTACTTC.

The chain is built from TRBV29-1 and TRBJ2-7, with a tentative D call TRBD1 (6 bases). The CDR3 runs 12 residues. V was cut by 7 bases and J by 2 bases, with 12 bases left in between. CDR1 is SQVTM, CDR2 ANQGSEA, per germline. The CDR3 DNA follows: TGCAGCGACAGCGACAGGCCCTACGAGCAGTACTTC. Residues: CSDSDRPYEQYF.

The chain uses TRBV4-3 and TRBJ2-7; D tentatively fits TRBD1 or TRBD2 (6 bases each). From germline, CDR1 is LGHNA and CDR2 YSLEER. Deletions cut 0 bases from V and 2 bases from J, with 11 bases between. This CDR3 region has 15 residues. CDR3 sequence: CASSQDIGGTYEQYF. The CDR3 nucleotides are TGCGCCAGCAGCCAAGATATAGGGGGGACCTACGAGCAGTACTTC.

The chain couples TRBV2 to TRBJ1-5, with TRBD1 matching 9 bases. The V segment lost 5 bases and the J segment 2 bases; nucleotides outside the gene matches: 13. There are 18 residues in the CDR3. Per the germline V gene, CDR1 is SNHLY and CDR2 is FYNNEI. The CDR3 DNA is TGTGCCAGCAGTTACTATGGGACAGGGTCCGGGCGCAATCAGCCCCAGCATTTT. Its protein product is CASSYYGTGSGRNQPQHF.

The chain uses TRBV19 and TRBJ2-7; D not certain. V was cut by 0 bases and J by 3 bases, with 9 bases left in between. Germline values: CDR1 LNHDA, CDR2 SQIVND (reference sequence). The CDR3 runs to 14 residues. The CDR3 DNA sequence: TGTGCCAGTAGTATAGATCCCCTGAGCTACGAGCAGTACTTC. Translating it yields CASSIDPLSYEQYF.

Concerning this clonotype itself: It may be a read error: a sequence one base away is much more abundant. The CDR3 does not close with the conserved phenylalanine or tryptophan, likely indicating a read error. The V call is TRBV13, the J call TRBJ2-7; 9 bases fit TRBD1. Trimming cost V 8 bases and J 0 bases; bases outside gene matches: 2. Germline loops: CDR1 PRHDT, CDR2 FYEKMQ (reference sequence). There are 13 residues in the CDR3. The CDR3 coding sequence is TGTGCCAGCGGGACAGGGTCCTCCTACGAGCAGTACTCC. As protein: CASGTGSSYEQYS.

This clonotype came up many times. The chain is built from TRBV2 and TRBJ2-7; 12 nucleotides agree with TRBD2. The J segment lost 2 bases and the V segment lost 7 bases, leaving 3 bases of the junction unmatched. Germline V gives CDR1 SNHLY, CDR2 FYNNEI. The CDR3 has 14 amino acids. CDR3 in DNA: TGTGCCAGCATTCGGACTAGCGGGACCTACGAGCAGTACTTC. It specifies CASIRTSGTYEQYF.

Many counts were recorded for this clonotype. The chain links TRBV3-1 to TRBJ2-7, with no clear D. V lost 5 bases and J lost 3, with 8 bases in between. The CDR3 is 12 residues long. Germline V lookup: CDR1 LGHDT, CDR2 YNNKEL (reference sequence). The CDR3 DNA reads TGTGCCAGCAGCTTTTGGGGCTACGAGCAGTACTTC. Protein sequence: CASSFWGYEQYF.

This clonotype was seen repeatedly, ten times or more. The rearrangement uses TRBV19 and TRBJ2-7, with unresolved D. Germline V gene data show CDR1 as LNHDA and CDR2 as SQIVND (reference sequence). V lost 4 bases and J 3 bases, leaving 7 bases between the germline ends. The CDR3 runs 12 residues. This CDR3 is CASSNTIYEQYF. CDR3 sequence (DNA): TGTGCCAGTAGTAACACCATCTACGAGCAGTACTTC.

The rearrangement uses TRBV7-6 and TRBJ2-3, with D possibly being TRBD2 (5 bases). V lost 3 bases and J 5 bases, leaving 6 bases between the germline ends. This CDR3 is 12 amino acids long. In germline, CDR1 is SGHVS, CDR2 FNYEAQ. DNA for the CDR3: TGTGCCAGCAGCTTCGAGGGAGATACGCAGTATTTT. It codes for CASSFEGDTQYF.

This clonotype was seen many times. J is TRBJ2-7 and V is TRBV12-3 or TRBV12-4; TRBD1 might be the D (6 bases). CDR3 length: 17 amino acids. The germline V and J ends were trimmed by 6 bases and 3 bases, with 24 bases remaining between them. CDR3 in DNA: TGTGCCAGCAGCACAAGGTCCAGGGACAAGACCATCTACGAGCAGTACTTC. This gives the protein CASSTRSRDKTIYEQYF.

This clonotype came up many times. The chain couples TRBV12-5 to TRBJ1-1; 8 bases map to TRBD1. Germline V gives CDR1 LGHNT, CDR2 FRNRAP. With 0 bases clipped from V and 11 bases from J, the junction kept 5 bases outside the gene matches. This CDR3 is built from 13 residues. The CDR3 DNA reads as TGTGCTAGTGGTTTGGTGGGCAGGGGGCAGGCTTTCTTT. Residues: CASGLVGRGQAFF.